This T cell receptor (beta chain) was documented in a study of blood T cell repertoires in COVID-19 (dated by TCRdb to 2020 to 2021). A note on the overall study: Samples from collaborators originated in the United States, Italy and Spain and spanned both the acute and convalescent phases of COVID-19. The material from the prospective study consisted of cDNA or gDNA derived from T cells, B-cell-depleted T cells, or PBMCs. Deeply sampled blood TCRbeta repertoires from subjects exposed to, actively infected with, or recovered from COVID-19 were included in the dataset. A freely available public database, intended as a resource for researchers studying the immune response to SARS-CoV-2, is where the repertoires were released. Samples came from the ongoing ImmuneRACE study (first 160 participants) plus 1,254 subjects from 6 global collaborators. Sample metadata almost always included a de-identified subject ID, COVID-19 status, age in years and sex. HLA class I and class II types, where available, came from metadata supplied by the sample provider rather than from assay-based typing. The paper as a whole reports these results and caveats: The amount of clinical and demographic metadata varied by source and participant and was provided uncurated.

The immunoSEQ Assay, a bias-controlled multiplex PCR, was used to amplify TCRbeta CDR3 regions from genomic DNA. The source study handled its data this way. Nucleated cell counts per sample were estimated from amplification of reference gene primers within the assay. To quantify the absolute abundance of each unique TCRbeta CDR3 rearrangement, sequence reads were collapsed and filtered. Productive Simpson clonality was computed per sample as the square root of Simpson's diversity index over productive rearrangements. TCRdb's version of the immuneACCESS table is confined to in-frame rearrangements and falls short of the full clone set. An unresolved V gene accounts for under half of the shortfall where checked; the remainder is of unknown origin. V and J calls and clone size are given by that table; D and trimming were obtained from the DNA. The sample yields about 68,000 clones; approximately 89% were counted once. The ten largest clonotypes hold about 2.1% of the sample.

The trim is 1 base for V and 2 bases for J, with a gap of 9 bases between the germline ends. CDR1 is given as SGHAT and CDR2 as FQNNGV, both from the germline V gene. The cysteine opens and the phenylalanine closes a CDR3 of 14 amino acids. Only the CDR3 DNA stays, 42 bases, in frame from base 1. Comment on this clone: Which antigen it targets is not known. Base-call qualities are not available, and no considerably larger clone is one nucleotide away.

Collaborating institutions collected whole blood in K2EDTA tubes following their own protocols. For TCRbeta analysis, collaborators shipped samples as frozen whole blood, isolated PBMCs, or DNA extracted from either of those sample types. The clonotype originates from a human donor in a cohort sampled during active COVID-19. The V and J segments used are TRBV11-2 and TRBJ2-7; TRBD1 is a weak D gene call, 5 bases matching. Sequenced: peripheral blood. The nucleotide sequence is TGTGCCAGCAGCTTAGCCCCAGGGCCCTACGAGCAGTACTTC. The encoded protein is CASSLAPGPYEQYF.